These 6 T cell receptor beta chains came from one sample sequenced in a study of CD8 T cells in ankylosing spondylitis. TCRdb re-called the 5' RACE reads through MiXCR, storing one row per CDR3 protein. The sample comprises 250,000 to 400,000 distinct CDR3 sequences, 11% of which are singletons, and roughly 9.5% rests with the top ten. The specimen was blood, either unsorted or a sorted T cell fraction (not recorded which). The receptors originated from a female donor with ankylosing spondylitis or in good health (not recorded which).

The rearrangement joins TRBV2 to TRBJ1-2; D possibly corresponds to TRBD1 (5 bases). Germline V lookup: CDR1 SNHLY, CDR2 FYNNEI. V was trimmed by 6 bases and J by 7 bases, leaving 15 bases between them. The CDR3 runs 13 residues. This CDR3 reads CASRRGEGFGYTF. The CDR3 nucleotides read TGTGCCAGCAGGCGGGGGGAAGGCTTTGGCTACACCTTC. The entire variable domain, with the rest obtained from reference TRBV2 and TRBJ1-2, is as follows: EPEVTQTPSHQVTQMGQEVILRCVPISNHLYFYWYRQILGQKVEFLVSFYNNEISEKSEIFDDQFSVERPDGSNFTLKIRSTKLEDSAMYFCASRRGEGFGYTFGSGTRLTVV.

This clonotype was seen ten or more times. The chain has TRBV7-9 and TRBJ1-4; 9 nucleotides agree with TRBD1. Germline V gene lookup returns CDR1 SEHNR and CDR2 FQNEAQ (reference sequence). The CDR3 length is 16 residues. V lost 5 bases, J lost 5 bases, and 9 bases stayed unmatched. The CDR3 nucleotides are TGTGCCAGCAGCAAACCCCTGACAGGGGGAAATGAAAAACTGTTTTTT. This gives the protein CASSKPLTGGNEKLFF.

Concerning this clonotype itself: A clone one base away is much larger, so this may be a read error. The chain joins TRBV5-1 to TRBJ2-2; TRBD1 agrees at 7 bases. V lost 4 bases and J lost 1; bases outside the gene matches: 7. Germline CDR1 SGHRS, CDR2 YFSETQ. CDR3 length equals 16 residues. CDR3 sequence reads: CASSNPGQENTGELFF. The CDR3 DNA reads TGCGCCAGCAGCAACCCAGGACAGGAGAACACCGGGGAGCTGTTTTTT.

At least ten counts were recorded for this clonotype. The genes are TRBV7-2 and TRBJ1-5; D call uncertain. Trimming pared 1 base from V and 0 bases from J, leaving 7 bases between. From germline, CDR1 is SGHTA and CDR2 FQGNSA. This CDR3 has 15 amino acids. CDR3 loop: CASSLEQYSNQPQHF. DNA of the CDR3: TGTGCCAGCAGCTTAGAACAGTATAGCAATCAGCCCCAGCATTTT.

This clonotype was found a few times. The chain uses TRBV7-2 and TRBJ2-1; 8 bases line up with TRBD2. Germline CDR1 SGHTA, CDR2 FQGNSA. The CDR3 length is 15 residues. The trim removed 8 bases at V and 1 base at J, leaving 7 bases unmatched. CDR3 sequence (DNA): TGTGCCAGCTCTAAGGGACTAGTATCCTACAATGAGCAGTTCTTC. Protein: CASSKGLVSYNEQFF.

The chain carries TRBV5-6 and TRBJ2-7; D gene uncertain. There are 12 residues in the CDR3. Between the trimmed V and J ends, which lost 2 bases and 5 bases, there was a span of 8 bases. Germline assignment: CDR1 SGHDT and CDR2 YYEEEE. The CDR3 DNA reads TGTGCCAGCAGCTTTACCCCCGACGAGCAGTACTTC. Its protein product is CASSFTPDEQYF.